The clone carrying this T cell receptor (beta chain) was seen repeatedly, ten times or more. For TCRbeta, the library was prepared with unique molecular identifiers. TCRdb independently ran MiXCR on the PCR reads; one entry per CDR3 protein. The table lists 640,000 or so distinct CDR3 sequences, roughly 15% of them singletons. Germline lookup yields CDR1 PRHDT and CDR2 FYEKMQ (reference sequence). The CDR3 spans 16 residues. Trimming took off 5 bases at V and 2 bases at J, with 17 bases between the two ends. This record belongs to a study of T-cell reconstitution after alpha-beta-depleted transplantation in children.

The source of this sequence is a human donor who donated a stem cell graft to a child with acute myeloid leukemia. The chain couples TRBV13 to TRBJ2-3; tentatively, D is TRBD1 or TRBD2 (5 bases each). The source was PBMCs from the stem cell graft donor, collected from the stem cell graft. The CDR3 DNA is TGTGCCAGCAGCCCGAGGGCAGGGAAGAACACAGATACGCAGTATTTT. The encoded protein is CASSPRAGKNTDTQYF.